The clone carrying this TCR beta chain has a count of ten or more. TCR beta CDR3 regions were amplified from RNA transcripts. During a first-round RT-PCR of the TCR CDR3, the HTBI primer set was used. A single record per CDR3 protein comes from TCRdb applying MiXCR to the multiplex PCR reads. Altogether some 620,000 distinct CDR3 sequences are present, 15% to 20% being singletons, with the ten largest covering 3.8%. The source of the sample is a study of T cells in Graves' hyperthyroidism and ophthalmopathy. Overall study: Peripheral blood was acquired at first diagnosis, ahead of any therapy whatsoever.

Germline CDR1 DFQATT, CDR2 SNEGSKA (reference sequence). There are 15 residues in the CDR3. V lost 2 bases to trimming and J lost 5 bases; unmatched junction nucleotides: 9. Based on clinical symptoms, serum thyroxine and TRAb, thyroid ultrasound and orbital computed tomography, diagnoses were reached. The receptor's source is a woman in her 30s with Graves' hyperthyroidism. What was sequenced was blood. The chain has TRBV20-1 and TRBJ2-5; 9 positions agree with TRBD2. CDR3 DNA sequence: TGCAGTGCTAGACCGGGGCGTGCGGGAGGGGAGACCCAGTACTTC. Its protein is CSARPGRAGGETQYF.